Listed here are 19 T cell receptor beta chains from one sample, sequenced in a study of T cell repertoires in cytomegalovirus infection. No antigen is known for these receptors. TCRdb reprocessed the reads with MiXCR, giving one entry per CDR3 protein. Among some 120,000 distinct CDR3 sequences listed, around 9.1% were seen once. The sequenced sample was PBMCs, sequenced either directly or after in vitro stimulation (not recorded which). The receptors originated from a human donor in good health (CMV status not recorded). Some clones in this sample may be carry-over from other donors' samples.

The chain links TRBV2 to TRBJ1-2; unclear D gene. Germline values: CDR1 SNHLY, CDR2 FYNNEI. The CDR3 extends over 13 amino acids. V lost 3 bases and J lost 2, with 7 bases in between. CDR3 protein: CASSDDMNYGYTF. CDR3 bases: TGTGCCAGCAGTGATGACATGAACTATGGCTACACCTTC.

This clonotype was found a few times. Its ends do not fully match the called genes, so a read error is possible. The V and J genes are TRBV7-7 and TRBJ1-1; 7 bases are a match to TRBD1. The V gene's germline CDR1 is SSHAT and CDR2 FNYEAQ (reference sequence). CDR3 length: 15 residues. Written as DNA, the CDR3 is TGTGCTAGCAGCTCAATACAGGGGATGAACACTGAAGCTTTCTTT. Its translation is CASSSIQGMNTEAFF.

In DNA form, the CDR3 reads TGTGCCACCACCCAGGACAGGGGGCCTGGACAGCCCCAGCATTTT. Its translation is CATTQDRGPGQPQHF. This chain links TRBV15 with TRBJ1-5, with 11 bases fitting TRBD1. With V trimmed by 7 bases and J by 7 bases, 9 bases remained unmatched. This CDR3 region has 15 residues. CDR1 and CDR2 from the germline V gene are LNHNV and YYDKDF (reference sequence).

The chain links TRBV19 to TRBJ1-5; a weak D match, TRBD1 (6 bases). Trimming removed 6 bases at V and 5 bases at J, with 11 bases between. The CDR3 loop spans 13 amino acids. In germline, CDR1 is LNHDA, CDR2 SQIVND (reference sequence). CDR3 protein: CASRGGDHQPQHF. DNA for the CDR3: TGTGCCAGTAGAGGGGGGGATCATCAGCCCCAGCATTTT.

This clonotype was observed many times. The gene calls are TRBV6-2 or TRBV6-3 and TRBJ2-7, with D maybe TRBD2 (5 bases). The V gene's germline CDR1 is MNHEY and CDR2 SVGEGT. V lost 5 bases and J lost 5, with 16 bases in between. This CDR3 has 14 amino acids. The CDR3 region has the DNA TGTGCCAGCAGTAACGCCGAGGGTCGCCACGAGCAGTACTTC. It yields the protein CASSNAEGRHEQYF.

This clonotype turned up a few times. V gene TRBV29-1 combines with J gene TRBJ1-1, with TRBD1 as a possible D gene (6 bases). Germline loops: CDR1 SQVTM, CDR2 ANQGSEA. Trimming took 7 bases from V and 0 from J, leaving 15 bases between them. The CDR3 is 14 amino acids. As DNA, the CDR3 is TGCAGCGCCTGGATGGGACACCTGAACACTGAAGCTTTCTTT. Translating it yields CSAWMGHLNTEAFF.

This clonotype is medium-sized (0.01 to 0.1%) by share. The V call is TRBV29-1, the J call TRBJ1-2; 8 bases fit TRBD1. With 8 bases clipped from V and 6 bases from J, the junction kept 14 bases outside the gene matches. In germline, CDR1 is SQVTM, CDR2 ANQGSEA. This CDR3 contains 14 residues. CDR3 nucleotide sequence: TGCAGCTCCCGGGATGGGGCAGGGGGCGATGGCTACACCTTC. Translated: CSSRDGAGGDGYTF.

The chain couples TRBV27 to TRBJ1-2; TRBD1 is a possible D gene (6 bases). V was pared by 3 bases and J by 3 bases, with 14 bases between. The CDR3 has 15 residues. From germline, CDR1 is MNHEY and CDR2 SMNVEV (reference sequence). The CDR3 bases are TGTGCCAGCAGTTTTGGTACAGGGCCAGACTATGGCTACACCTTC. It yields the protein CASSFGTGPDYGYTF.

The rearrangement joins TRBV7-2 to TRBJ2-4, with a weak D call TRBD2 (5 bases). The CDR3 is 16 residues long. With 5 bases removed from V and 5 bases from J, the gap between germline ends came to 19 bases. From germline, CDR1 is SGHTA and CDR2 FQGNSA. The CDR3 is CASSPGLHPRENIQYF. CDR3 in DNA: TGTGCCAGCAGCCCCGGACTCCACCCTAGGGAAAACATTCAGTACTTC.

Ten or more counts support this clonotype. The V and J genes are TRBV7-8 and TRBJ2-7, with a weak D call TRBD1 (5 bases). Germline loops: CDR1 SGHVS, CDR2 FQNEAQ. Between the trimmed V and J ends, which lost 1 base and 0 bases, there was a span of 10 bases. CDR3 length: 15 amino acids. CDR3 residues: CASSLGHRSSYEQYV. DNA for the CDR3: TGTGCCAGCAGCTTAGGACACAGGAGCTCCTACGAGCAGTACGTC.

This clonotype was detected only a few times. The chain carries TRBV20-1 and TRBJ1-5, with TRBD1 matching over 9 bases. The trim removed 3 bases at V and 0 bases at J, leaving 12 bases unmatched. The V gene's germline CDR1 is DFQATT and CDR2 SNEGSKA (reference sequence). The CDR3 contains 18 residues. CDR3 sequence (DNA): TGCAGTGCTAGTACAGGGGGCGCGAACCCATATAGCAATCAGCCCCAGCATTTT. It specifies CSASTGGANPYSNQPQHF.

This clonotype occurred many times. The chain recombines TRBV15 with TRBJ1-6; 8 bases fit TRBD1. With V trimmed by 4 bases and J by 9 bases, 5 bases remained unmatched. The CDR3 is made up of 14 amino acids. CDR1 LNHNV and CDR2 YYDKDF come from the germline V gene (reference sequence). The CDR3 is CATSKGQETSPLHF. Here the CDR3 DNA reads TGTGCCACCAGCAAGGGACAGGAGACTTCACCCCTCCACTTT.

This clonotype has a count of ten or more. The chain carries TRBV7-2 and TRBJ2-1; 12 bases are a match to TRBD2. V was pared by 3 bases and J by 5 bases, with 8 bases of the junction left unmatched. The germline V gene encodes CDR1 SGHTA and CDR2 FQGNSA. The CDR3 sequence is 17 residues long. CDR3 DNA sequence: TGTGCCAGCAGCTTCAAGCCGACTAGCGGGAGAGACAATGAGCAGTTCTTC. Amino acids: CASSFKPTSGRDNEQFF.

This clonotype has just a few counts. The chain recombines TRBV5-4 with TRBJ2-7; D not resolved. CDR3 length: 14 residues. Germline CDR1 is SGHNT and CDR2 is YYREEE (reference sequence). Trimming took 0 bases from V and 3 from J, leaving 10 bases between them. CDR3 DNA sequence: TGTGCCAGCAGCTTGGATCGGAACCACTACGAGCAGTACTTC. It is translated as CASSLDRNHYEQYF.

This chain links TRBV2 with TRBJ1-6; D is uncertain. Germline V gene data show CDR1 as SNHLY and CDR2 as FYNNEI. Trimming pared 8 bases from V and 7 bases from J, leaving 9 bases between. The CDR3 spans 12 residues. This chain's CDR3 is CASCLINSPLHF. Here the CDR3 DNA reads TGTGCCAGCTGCCTCATAAATTCACCCCTCCACTTT. Combining the CDR3 with reference TRBV2 and TRBJ1-6 gives the whole variable domain EPEVTQTPSHQVTQMGQEVILRCVPISNHLYFYWYRQILGQKVEFLVSFYNNEISEKSEIFDDQFSVERPDGSNFTLKIRSTKLEDSAMYFCASCLINSPLHFGNGTRLTVT.

This clonotype has a count of ten or more. This rearrangement joins TRBV6-1 to TRBJ2-7; 10 nucleotides line up with TRBD2. The germline V gene encodes CDR1 MNHNS and CDR2 SASEGT. The CDR3 contains 15 residues. This CDR3 is CAIEGLAGDGYEQYF. The CDR3 bases are TGTGCTATTGAGGGGCTAGCGGGAGATGGCTACGAGCAGTACTTC.

This clonotype was detected a few times. The rearrangement uses TRBV6-2 or TRBV6-3 and TRBJ1-2; D remains ambiguous. Germline V gene data show CDR1 as MNHEY and CDR2 as SVGEGT. With 6 bases removed from V and 7 bases from J, the gap between germline ends came to 6 bases. The CDR3 covers 10 residues. Written as DNA, the CDR3 is TGTGCCAGCAGAGACCTTGGCTACACCTTC. It specifies CASRDLGYTF.

This clonotype was seen many times. This chain's CDR3 is CASSRRDSGANVLTF. The CDR3 coding sequence is TGTGCCAGCAGCCGCCGGGACAGTGGGGCCAACGTCCTGACTTTC. The chain has TRBV7-2 and TRBJ2-6, with 7 bases lining up with TRBD1. The CDR3 consists of 15 residues. The trim removed 5 bases at V and 3 bases at J, leaving 4 bases unmatched. Germline CDR1 reads SGHTA; CDR2 reads FQGNSA.

The chain uses TRBV29-1 and TRBJ2-1; 9 nucleotides align to TRBD2. Trimming removed 7 bases from V and 6 bases from J; junction bases left unmatched: 10. CDR3 length equals 14 residues. Germline V CDR1 and CDR2: SQVTM, ANQGSEA. CDR3 protein: CSARGPSGINEQFF. As DNA, the CDR3 is TGCAGCGCCCGAGGGCCTAGCGGGATCAATGAGCAGTTCTTC.